A single sample is the source of the 13 T cell receptor beta chains below, sequenced in a study of shared clonotypes between healthy human individuals. TCRdb's copy holds only in-frame clones and misses some; the assay was immunoSEQ multiplex PCR. The profile shows roughly 1,600,000 clones, about 98.5% of them singletons. The sequenced material came from naive CD4+ T cells sorted from blood. Described subset: CD45RA+ positively selected. These receptors came from a man younger than 45 in good health.

V is TRBV7-2 and J is TRBJ2-7, with 13 positions matching TRBD2. The CDR3 is 16 amino acids. Germline V gene sequence: CDR1 SGHTA, CDR2 FQGNSA. V was clipped by 1 base and J by 4 bases; unmatched bases: 4. The CDR3 loop reads CASSLDGTSGIYEQYF. The CDR3, as DNA: TGTGCCAGCAGCTTAGACGGGACTAGCGGGATATACGAGCAGTACTTC. The complete variable domain, with remaining parts taken from reference TRBV7-2 and TRBJ2-7, reads GAGVSQSPSNKVTEKGKDVELRCDPISGHTALYWYRQSLGQGLEFLIYFQGNSAPDKSGLPSDRFSAERTGGSVSTLTIQRTQQEDSAVYLCASSLDGTSGIYEQYFGPGTRLTVT.

The V gene is TRBV5-1, the J gene TRBJ2-1; no reliable D call. CDR3 length: 12 amino acids. V was clipped by 9 bases and J by 12 bases, with 19 bases between them. Germline CDR1 and CDR2: SGHRS and YFSETQ. CDR3 in amino acids: CATKEKEIGQFF. The DNA for the CDR3 is TGCGCCACCAAAGAGAAGGAGATTGGGCAGTTCTTC.

This chain uses TRBV27 with TRBJ2-7; TRBD1 is a possible D gene (5 bases). CDR3 length: 13 residues. Germline V gene sequence: CDR1 MNHEY, CDR2 SMNVEV (reference sequence). V dropped 3 bases and J dropped 7 bases, with 13 bases sitting between them. DNA for the CDR3: TGTGCCAGCAGTTTTAGGGGTTCGGTAGAGCAGTACTTC. This encodes CASSFRGSVEQYF.

This clone showed up just once. The rearrangement links TRBV5-1 to TRBJ2-1; TRBD2 agrees at 7 bases. The CDR3 is 16 amino acids. The V and J ends lost 4 bases and 2 bases, in that order; junction bases with no gene match: 9. CDR1 is SGHRS and CDR2 is YFSETQ in the germline V gene. The CDR3 DNA is TGCGCCAGCAGCCCCGGACTAGATTCCACCTACAATGAGCAGTTCTTC. It specifies CASSPGLDSTYNEQFF.

The V and J genes are TRBV19 and TRBJ2-1; 15 nucleotides match TRBD2. The CDR3 totals 15 residues. V lost 5 bases to trimming and J lost 9 bases; unmatched junction nucleotides: 5. The germline V gene has CDR1 LNHDA and CDR2 SQIVND (reference sequence). The DNA for the CDR3 is TGTGCCAGTAGTCCTCGGGGACTAGCGGGAGGTGAGCAGTTCTTC. Its protein is CASSPRGLAGGEQFF.

This chain links TRBV5-1 with TRBJ1-3, with D possibly being TRBD1 (6 bases). Per the germline V gene, CDR1 is SGHRS and CDR2 is YFSETQ. This CDR3 comprises 15 residues. V lost 4 bases and J lost 0, with 11 bases in between. This CDR3 is CASSPATGSGNTIYF. CDR3 in DNA: TGCGCCAGCAGCCCAGCGACAGGCTCTGGAAACACCATATATTTT. Together with reference TRBV5-1 and TRBJ1-3, the CDR3 gives the full variable domain: KAGVTQTPRYLIKTRGQQVTLSCSPISGHRSVSWYQQTPGQGLQFLFEYFSETQRNKGNFPGRFSGRQFSNSRSEMNVSTLELGDSALYLCASSPATGSGNTIYFGEGSWLTVV.

The rearrangement uses TRBV5-1 and TRBJ2-1, with 10 bases matching TRBD2. The germline V gene encodes CDR1 SGHRS and CDR2 YFSETQ. The CDR3 runs 17 residues. V shed 0 bases and J 0 bases; nucleotides not matched to a gene: 3. The CDR3 is CASSLDSSGSSYNEQFF. The CDR3 DNA is TGCGCCAGCAGCTTGGACTCTAGCGGGAGCTCCTACAATGAGCAGTTCTTC.

The gene calls are TRBV30 and TRBJ2-7, with D perhaps matching TRBD1 (5 bases). This CDR3 contains 13 residues. Trimming removed 3 bases at V and 7 bases at J, with 16 bases between. CDR1 and CDR2 (germline): GTSNPN, SVGIG (reference sequence). CDR3 sequence (DNA): TGTGCCTGGAGCCCCCCGCAGGGCCGGGAGCAGTACTTC. It yields the protein CAWSPPQGREQYF.

This chain uses TRBV9 with TRBJ2-1; no definite D call. V lost 2 bases and J lost 9, with 12 bases in between. The CDR3 runs 13 residues. Germline lookup yields CDR1 SGDLS and CDR2 YYNGEE. The CDR3 DNA follows: TGTGCCAGCAGCGTTAAGCAGAGGAGTGAGCAGTTCTTC. Its protein product is CASSVKQRSEQFF.

The rearrangement links TRBV6-5 to TRBJ1-2, with D possibly matching TRBD1 (5 bases). This CDR3 is 12 amino acids long. V was shortened by 6 bases and J by 5 bases, with 10 bases between the two germline ends. Germline CDR1 MNHEY, CDR2 SVGAGI. The CDR3: CASRRDHYGYTF. The CDR3 bases are TGTGCCAGCAGAAGGGACCATTATGGCTACACCTTC.

This clone appeared a single time. Other nucleotide sequences from this sample produce the same CDR3. CDR3 amino acids: CASSESGGSSYEQYF. CDR3 nucleotide sequence: TGCGCCAGCAGTGAGTCTGGCGGGAGCTCCTACGAGCAGTACTTC. V gene TRBV10-2 combines with J gene TRBJ2-7; 7 bases are shared with TRBD2. Germline-derived CDR1 and CDR2 are WSHSY and SAAADI. With 0 bases clipped from V and 0 bases from J, the junction kept 2 bases outside the gene matches. This CDR3 contains 15 residues.

J is TRBJ1-2 and V is TRBV6-5; D is ambiguous. The CDR3 is 14 residues long. The V end lost 4 bases, the J end lost 8 bases, and 17 bases lay between the germline ends. CDR1 and CDR2 (germline): MNHEY, SVGAGI. CDR3 bases: TGTGCCAGCAGTTTTACAGCCCCAGGAGAGGGCTACACCTTC. Translation gives CASSFTAPGEGYTF.

This CDR3 reads CATQASGSADTQYF. The CDR3 nucleotides are TGCGCCACCCAGGCTAGCGGGAGCGCAGATACGCAGTATTTT. The chain joins TRBV5-1 to TRBJ2-3; 10 positions match TRBD2. CDR3 length: 14 amino acids. Germline V lookup: CDR1 SGHRS, CDR2 YFSETQ. Trimming removed 9 bases from V and 4 bases from J; junction bases left unmatched: 8. Combining the CDR3 with reference TRBV5-1 and TRBJ2-3 gives the whole variable domain KAGVTQTPRYLIKTRGQQVTLSCSPISGHRSVSWYQQTPGQGLQFLFEYFSETQRNKGNFPGRFSGRQFSNSRSEMNVSTLELGDSALYLCATQASGSADTQYFGPGTRLTVL.